This TCR beta chain originates from a study of T cells in Graves' hyperthyroidism and ophthalmopathy. Whole-study results and caveats: Ophthalmopathy, which appeared later, was predicted by the model a median around 6 months before onset.

8.5 to 10 ml of fresh peripheral blood supplied the PBMCs. CDR3 length: 15 amino acids. After removal of 6 bases from V and 5 bases from J, the junction contained 12 bases not matched to a gene. This clonotype was seen at least ten times. Antigen unknown. Amplification of TCR beta CDR3 regions was performed using RNA transcripts as template. Researchers ran a first-round RT-PCR on the TCR CDR3 using the HTBI primer set. TCRdb itself ran the multiplex PCR reads through MiXCR, one entry per CDR3 protein. The table has 390,000 or so distinct CDR3 sequences, roughly 14% seen once. The specimen sequenced was blood. The chain uses TRBV12-3 or TRBV12-4 and TRBJ2-7; 8 nucleotides agree with TRBD1. The sequence was obtained from a man younger than 35 with Graves' ophthalmopathy. The CDR3 is CASSGAGGAFHEQYF. CDR3 nucleotides: TGTGCCAGCAGCGGAGCAGGGGGCGCGTTCCACGAGCAGTACTTC.